Listed here are 30 T cell receptor beta chains from one sample, sequenced in a study of cytomegalovirus exposure and HLA in healthy donors. PCR was performed using 60 Vbeta and 13 Jbeta primers. Assay: immunoSEQ multiplex PCR; the TCRdb copy retains only in-frame clones and omits some. This repertoire includes around 75,000 clones. Sequencing was performed on PBMCs. The origin of the receptors is a boy aged 10-17 years in good health and CMV-seronegative.

The V and J genes are TRBV9 and TRBJ1-2; the D is unclear. The V and J ends lost 4 bases and 6 bases respectively, with 13 bases between them. Germline CDR1 and CDR2: SGDLS and YYNGEE. The CDR3 runs 13 residues. The CDR3 coding sequence is TGTGCCAGCAGCCCCCATCCGGAGAATGGCTACACCTTC. Translating it yields CASSPHPENGYTF.

V is TRBV6-1 and J is TRBJ2-1, with D perhaps TRBD2 (6 bases). V lost 2 bases and J lost 5, with 19 bases in between. The CDR3 sequence is 17 residues long. Germline values: CDR1 MNHNS, CDR2 SASEGT. The CDR3 DNA follows: TGTGCCAGCAGTGAACCACACAGTCCCTCTAGCGACAATGAGCAGTTCTTC. Translating it yields CASSEPHSPSSDNEQFF.

The genes are TRBV9 and TRBJ1-2; tentative D call: TRBD1 (5 bases). The CDR3 has 15 amino acids. Trimming removed 4 bases from V and 5 bases from J, with 18 bases in between. CDR1 and CDR2 from the germline V gene are SGDLS and YYNGEE. The CDR3 is CASSPLLAGSYGYTF. In DNA form, the CDR3 reads TGTGCCAGCAGCCCCCTTTTGGCAGGGTCGTATGGCTACACCTTC.

The chain combines TRBV4-2 with TRBJ1-1; a weak D match, TRBD1 (6 bases). Germline values: CDR1 LGHNA, CDR2 YNFKEQ. The CDR3 totals 16 residues. The V end was cut by 0 bases, the J end by 7 bases, with 18 bases between. For the CDR3, the DNA is TGTGCCAGCAGCCAAGAACGGGGGGCGTTGTTAGGTGAAGCTTTCTTT. Translating gives CASSQERGALLGEAFF.

The gene calls are TRBV2 and TRBJ2-7; 8 bases are shared with TRBD1. Losses at the gene ends were 8 bases for V and 4 bases for J; bases not matched to a gene: 13. The CDR3 covers 15 residues. Germline V gives CDR1 SNHLY, CDR2 FYNNEI. CDR3 in DNA: TGTGCCAGCCGCCTAAGGGCAGGGGGCGGTTACGAGCAGTACTTC. It codes for CASRLRAGGGYEQYF.

The V gene is TRBV29-1, the J gene TRBJ2-1; 8 bases fit TRBD1. Trimming at V came to 6 bases and at J to 5 bases, leaving 15 bases not matched to a gene. The CDR3 totals 16 residues. The germline V gene has CDR1 SQVTM and CDR2 ANQGSEA. Here the CDR3 DNA reads TGCAGCGTCCATGGAACGACAGGGGAGGACGACAATGAGCAGTTCTTC. This sequence encodes CSVHGTTGEDDNEQFF.

The CDR3 reads CASSYLSGGVSTDTQYF. Written as DNA, the CDR3 is TGCGCCAGCAGCTACTTAAGCGGGGGGGTGAGCACAGATACGCAGTATTTT. The rearrangement links TRBV5-1 to TRBJ2-3; 10 bases are shared with TRBD2. CDR1 is SGHRS and CDR2 is YFSETQ in the germline V gene. The CDR3 runs to 17 residues. The J segment lost 0 bases and the V segment lost 3 bases, leaving 7 bases of the junction unmatched.

The chain joins TRBV6-1 to TRBJ2-7, with D maybe TRBD1 (6 bases). This CDR3 is built from 16 residues. Germline values: CDR1 MNHNS, CDR2 SASEGT. V lost 2 bases to trimming and J lost 2 bases, with 16 bases between them. The CDR3 region is CASSEYLAGAPYEQYF. The CDR3 DNA reads as TGTGCCAGCAGTGAATATCTCGCAGGGGCACCCTACGAGCAGTACTTC.

The genes are TRBV5-1 and TRBJ2-7; D is possibly TRBD2 (6 bases). There are 19 residues in the CDR3. Germline CDR1 is SGHRS and CDR2 is YFSETQ. Trimming cost V 0 bases and J 2 bases, with 24 bases left between them. The CDR3 is CASSLGLASEKGSAYEQYF. For the CDR3, the DNA is TGCGCCAGCAGCTTGGGCCTAGCGAGTGAGAAGGGCTCCGCCTACGAGCAGTACTTC.

The gene calls are TRBV7-9 and TRBJ1-1; 7 bases are shared with TRBD1. The CDR3 covers 15 residues. Germline assignment: CDR1 SEHNR and CDR2 FQNEAQ (reference sequence). V was clipped by 5 bases and J by 0 bases; unmatched bases: 6. The CDR3 is CASSPHRGMNTEAFF. The CDR3, as DNA: TGTGCCAGCAGCCCCCACAGGGGAATGAACACTGAAGCTTTCTTT.

The chain couples TRBV18 to TRBJ2-7, with 11 bases identical to TRBD1. Germline V gene sequence: CDR1 KGHSH, CDR2 LQKENI. With 0 bases clipped from V and 4 bases from J, the junction kept 20 bases outside the gene matches. The CDR3 runs to 21 residues. The CDR3 DNA sequence: TGTGCCAGCTCACCACCGAATATGCCAGTGGACAGGGGGCGAAATGCTTACGAGCAGTACTTC. Encoded protein: CASSPPNMPVDRGRNAYEQYF.

The chain employs TRBV29-1 and TRBJ1-2; TRBD1 is a possible D gene (5 bases). The germline V and J ends were trimmed by 7 bases and 2 bases, with 14 bases remaining between them. CDR1 is SQVTM, CDR2 ANQGSEA, per germline. This CDR3 contains 13 residues. The DNA for the CDR3 is TGCAGCGCCCGACAGCTAGAGAACTATGGCTACACCTTC. Translating gives CSARQLENYGYTF.

The rearrangement uses TRBV10-2 and TRBJ2-7; weak D call: TRBD1 (5 bases). Looked up from germline, CDR1 is WSHSY and CDR2 is SAAADI. Trimming removed 6 bases at V and 6 bases at J, with 18 bases between. The CDR3 has 14 amino acids. CDR3 amino acids: CASRAGYGEGEQYF. DNA of the CDR3: TGCGCCAGCAGGGCAGGGTACGGTGAAGGCGAGCAGTACTTC.

V is TRBV11-3 and J is TRBJ2-5; D remains unclear. Trimming removed 3 bases from V and 4 bases from J, with 9 bases in between. This CDR3 spans 13 amino acids. Looked up from germline, CDR1 is SGHNT and CDR2 is YENEEA. CDR3 amino acids: CASSLLLSETQYF. CDR3 nucleotides: TGTGCCAGCAGCTTGTTACTCTCAGAGACCCAGTACTTC.

The V call is TRBV27, the J call TRBJ2-1; 13 nucleotides agree with TRBD2. V shed 1 base and J 8 bases; nucleotides not matched to a gene: 5. The CDR3 is 16 amino acids. Per the germline V gene, CDR1 is MNHEY and CDR2 is SMNVEV (reference sequence). As DNA, the CDR3 is TGTGCCAGCAGTTTATTACTAGCGGGAGGGCCCGATGAGCAGTTCTTC. Protein product: CASSLLLAGGPDEQFF.

The CDR3 reads CASSPPGRDTDTQYF. DNA of the CDR3: TGTGCCAGCAGTCCCCCTGGCCGGGACACAGATACGCAGTATTTT. V and J are TRBV6-5 and TRBJ2-3; tentatively, D is TRBD2 (5 bases). Between the trimmed V and J ends, which lost 5 bases and 2 bases, there was a span of 14 bases. CDR1 and CDR2 from the germline V gene are MNHEY and SVGAGI. The CDR3 length is 15 residues.

This chain joins TRBV6-6 and TRBJ1-1; TRBD1 matches at 7 bases. V lost 0 bases and J lost 2; bases outside the gene matches: 3. CDR1 MNHNY and CDR2 SVGAGI come from the germline V gene (reference sequence). The CDR3 has 15 amino acids. This CDR3 is CASSYSYRGNTEAFF. The CDR3 DNA reads TGTGCCAGCAGTTACTCGTACAGGGGAAACACTGAAGCTTTCTTT.

The V gene is TRBV6-5, the J gene TRBJ2-7, with D tentatively TRBD2 (6 bases). The germline gives CDR1 MNHEY, CDR2 SVGAGI. Trimming stripped 6 bases from V and 3 bases from J, with 18 bases between. This CDR3 has 15 amino acids. The CDR3 nucleotides read TGTGCCAGCAGACACGATAGCGGACTAAGCTACGAGCAGTACTTC. Its translation is CASRHDSGLSYEQYF.

The rearrangement links TRBV6-5 to TRBJ2-7; TRBD2 agrees at 10 bases. This CDR3 region has 15 residues. The ends lost 0 bases at V and 3 bases at J; junction bases unmatched: 2. Per the germline V gene, CDR1 is MNHEY and CDR2 is SVGAGI. In DNA form, the CDR3 reads TGTGCCAGCAGTTACTCGGCTAGCGGGAGCTACGAGCAGTACTTC. Translation gives CASSYSASGSYEQYF.

The V gene is TRBV28, the J gene TRBJ1-5; D unclear. Germline values: CDR1 MDHEN, CDR2 SYDVKM. The germline V and J ends were trimmed by 5 bases and 6 bases, with 8 bases remaining between them. CDR3 length: 12 residues. The CDR3 sequence: CASSAVSQPQHF. In DNA, the CDR3 is TGTGCCAGCAGTGCGGTGAGTCAGCCCCAGCATTTT.

V and J are TRBV4-1 and TRBJ1-5, with a tentative D call TRBD1 (5 bases). The CDR3 runs 15 residues. The germline V and J ends were trimmed by 4 bases and 0 bases, with 10 bases remaining between them. CDR1 is MGHRA and CDR2 is YSYEKL in the germline V gene. The CDR3 protein is CASSLRRGSNQPQHF. As DNA, the CDR3 is TGCGCCAGCAGCCTTAGGAGGGGTAGCAATCAGCCCCAGCATTTT.

CDR3 loop: CSVEEGGGNTEAFF. The CDR3 coding sequence is TGCAGCGTTGAAGAGGGGGGAGGAAACACTGAAGCTTTCTTT. V usage is TRBV29-1 and J usage is TRBJ1-1; tentatively, D is TRBD1 (5 bases). Trimming took off 0 bases at V and 2 bases at J, with 10 bases between the two ends. The length of the CDR3 is 14 residues. Germline V gives CDR1 SQVTM, CDR2 ANQGSEA. Combining the CDR3 with reference TRBV29-1 and TRBJ1-1 gives the whole variable domain SAVISQKPSRDICQRGTSLTIQCQVDSQVTMMFWYRQQPGQSLTLIATANQGSEATYESGFVIDKFPISRPNLTFSTLTVSNMSPEDSSIYLCSVEEGGGNTEAFFGQGTRLTVV.

J is TRBJ1-5 and V is TRBV1. TRBV1 is tagged as a pseudogene. The CDR3 covers 19 residues. The CDR3: CTSSQDRAAEGYENQPQHF. DNA for the CDR3: TGCACCAGCAGCCAAGATCGGGCGGCGGAGGGATATGAAAATCAGCCCCAGCATTTT.

This sequence joins TRBV15 and TRBJ2-1; D perhaps matches TRBD2 (5 bases). The CDR3 has 18 residues. V dropped 1 base and J dropped 7 bases, with 23 bases sitting between them. Germline V lookup: CDR1 LNHNV, CDR2 YYDKDF (reference sequence). CDR3 in DNA: TGTGCCACCAGCAGAGCCCCTCTTGGGCGAACCTCGGGGAATGAGCAGTTCTTC. Encoded protein: CATSRAPLGRTSGNEQFF.

The rearrangement links TRBV5-4 to TRBJ2-4; D gene ambiguous. CDR1 and CDR2 (germline): SGHNT, YYREEE (reference sequence). CDR3 size: 16 residues. Deletions cut 3 bases from V and 0 bases from J, with 13 bases between. DNA for the CDR3: TGTGCCAGCAGCTCCGGAGTGCGTCTAGCCAAAAACATTCAGTACTTC. This gives the protein CASSSGVRLAKNIQYF.

J is TRBJ2-2 and V is TRBV4-3; TRBD2 is a possible D gene (6 bases). Trimming took off 0 bases at V and 6 bases at J, with 17 bases between the two ends. CDR3 size: 17 residues. CDR1 and CDR2 (germline): LGHNA, YSLEER. Here the CDR3 DNA reads TGCGCCAGCAGCCAAGATTCTCTGGGGGACTTAGCCGGGGAGCTGTTTTTT. This gives the protein CASSQDSLGDLAGELFF.

Here the CDR3 reads CASSSLNVRDRENQPQHF. The CDR3 DNA reads as TGCGCCAGCAGCTCATTGAATGTACGGGACAGGGAAAATCAGCCCCAGCATTTT. The genes are TRBV5-1 and TRBJ1-5; 9 bases fit TRBD1. The trim removed 3 bases at V and 4 bases at J, leaving 14 bases unmatched. Germline V lookup: CDR1 SGHRS, CDR2 YFSETQ. The CDR3 consists of 18 residues. Using reference TRBV5-1 and TRBJ1-5 for the parts outside the CDR3, the full variable domain is KAGVTQTPRYLIKTRGQQVTLSCSPISGHRSVSWYQQTPGQGLQFLFEYFSETQRNKGNFPGRFSGRQFSNSRSEMNVSTLELGDSALYLCASSSLNVRDRENQPQHFGDGTRLSIL.

V and J are TRBV19 and TRBJ1-2; D not resolved. This CDR3 is 14 amino acids long. Germline assignment: CDR1 LNHDA and CDR2 SQIVND (reference sequence). The V end lost 2 bases, the J end lost 5 bases, and 12 bases lay between the germline ends. The CDR3: CASSIRGGPYGYTF. The CDR3 nucleotides read TGTGCCAGTAGTATACGTGGAGGTCCGTATGGCTACACCTTC.

Here the CDR3 DNA reads TGTGCCGGGACAACACAGGGGTTGAGCAATCAGCCCCAGCATTTT. This translates into CAGTTQGLSNQPQHF. The chain combines TRBV30 with TRBJ1-5; TRBD1 matches at 7 bases. CDR3 length: 15 residues. With V trimmed by 8 bases and J by 1 base, 11 bases remained unmatched. Per the germline V gene, CDR1 is GTSNPN and CDR2 is SVGIG (reference sequence).

The chain carries TRBV13 and TRBJ1-1, with TRBD1 matching over 9 bases. The CDR3 sequence is 15 residues long. The V gene end was trimmed by 3 bases and the J gene end by 3 bases; junction bases not matched to a gene: 5. Looked up from germline, CDR1 is PRHDT and CDR2 is FYEKMQ (reference sequence). In DNA form, the CDR3 reads TGTGCCAGCAGCTTGGGACAGGGTTGGCACACTGAAGCTTTCTTT. It codes for CASSLGQGWHTEAFF. The whole variable domain, remainder taken from reference TRBV13 and TRBJ1-1, is AAGVIQSPRHLIKEKRETATLKCYPIPRHDTVYWYQQGPGQDPQFLISFYEKMQSDKGSIPDRFSAQQFSDYHSELNMSSLELGDSALYFCASSLGQGWHTEAFFGQGTRLTVV.